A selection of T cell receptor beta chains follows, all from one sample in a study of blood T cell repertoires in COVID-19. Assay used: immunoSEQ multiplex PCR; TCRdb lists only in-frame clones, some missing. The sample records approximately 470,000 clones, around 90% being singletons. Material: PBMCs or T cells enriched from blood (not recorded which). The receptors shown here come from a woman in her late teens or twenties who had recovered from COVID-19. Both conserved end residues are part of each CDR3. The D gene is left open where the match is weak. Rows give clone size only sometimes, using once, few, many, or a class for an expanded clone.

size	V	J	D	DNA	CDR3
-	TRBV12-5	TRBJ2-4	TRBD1	TGTGCTAGTGGTTTCACAAACCGGGACAGATTAGACGAGGCCAAAAACATTCAGTACTTC	CASGFTNRDRLDEAKNIQYF
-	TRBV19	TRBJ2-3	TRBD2	TGTGCCAGTAATAGCGGGGAAGGGGATACGCAGTATTTT	CASNSGEGDTQYF
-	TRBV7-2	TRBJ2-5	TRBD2	TGTGCCAGCCTCGGGAGGGTAGGAGAGACCCAGTACTTC	CASLGRVGETQYF
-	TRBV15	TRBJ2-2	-	TGTGCCACCAGCCGTCTCGGCCAGGGCACCGGGGAGCTGTTTTTT	CATSRLGQGTGELFF
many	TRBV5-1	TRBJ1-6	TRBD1	TGCGCCAGCAGCGTACGGACAGGGTCGGATTCACCCCTCCACTTT	CASSVRTGSDSPLHF
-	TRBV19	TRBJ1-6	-	TGTGCCAGTAGTATAGACCTGGACACCCATAATTCACCCCTCCACTTT	CASSIDLDTHNSPLHF
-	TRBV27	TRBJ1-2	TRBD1	TGTGCCAGCAGTCCTGGGACAGGGGTTAGCTATGGCTACACCTTC	CASSPGTGVSYGYTF
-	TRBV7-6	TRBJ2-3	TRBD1	TGTGCCAGCAGCTCACCGAACTTAACAGGGGCCAGCAGCACAGATACGCAGTATTTT	CASSSPNLTGASSTDTQYF
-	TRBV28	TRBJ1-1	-	TGTGCCAGCAGTTTAGGGGCGGGGAGGACTGAAGCTTTCTTT	CASSLGAGRTEAFF
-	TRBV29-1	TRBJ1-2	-	TGCAGCGTTGTACCAGGGAACTATGGCTACACCTTC	CSVVPGNYGYTF
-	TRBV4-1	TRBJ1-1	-	TGCGCCAGCAGCCACCCACTGGGACAAAAGAACACTGAAGCTTTCTTT	CASSHPLGQKNTEAFF
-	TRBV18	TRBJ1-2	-	TGTGCCAGCTCACCAGAACAGGGTTATGGCTACACCTTC	CASSPEQGYGYTF
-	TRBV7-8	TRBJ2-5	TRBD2	TGTGCCGGCAGCTCCGCCCGAGTTGGAGCGGGGGGGCCAGAGACCCAGTACTTC	CAGSSARVGAGGPETQYF
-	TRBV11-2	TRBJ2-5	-	TGTGCCAGCAGCGAAAGGAGATTAGAGACCCAGTACTTC	CASSERRLETQYF
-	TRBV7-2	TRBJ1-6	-	TGTGCCAGCAGCTTAGAGCTCAATTCACCCCTCCACTTT	CASSLELNSPLHF
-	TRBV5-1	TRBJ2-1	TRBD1	TGCGCCAGCAGCCTGGGACAGGCCAACAATGAGCAGTTCTTC	CASSLGQANNEQFF
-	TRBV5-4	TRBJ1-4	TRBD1	TGTGCCAGCAGCTTTAGGGGGCAAGCTAATGAAAAACTGTTTTTT	CASSFRGQANEKLFF
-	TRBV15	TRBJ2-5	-	TGTGCCACCAGCAGAGCAGGGGCGGAGAAGACCCAGTACTTC	CATSRAGAEKTQYF
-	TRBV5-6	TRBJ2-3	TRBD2	TGTGCCAGCACCGATAGCGGGGGGGCATTAACAGATACGCAGTATTTT	CASTDSGGALTDTQYF
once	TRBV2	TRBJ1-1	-	TGTGCCAGCAGGGCGGACAGGAACACTGAAGCTTTCTTT	CASRADRNTEAFF
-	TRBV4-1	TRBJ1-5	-	TGCGCCAGCAGCCGTGTGCGGGCTTCCAATCAGCCCCAGCATTTT	CASSRVRASNQPQHF
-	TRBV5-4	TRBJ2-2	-	TGTGCCAGCAGCTTGAGTTCAACGGGCACCGGGGAGCTGTTTTTT	CASSLSSTGTGELFF
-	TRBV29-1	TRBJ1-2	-	TGCAGCGTTGGTATGGGGGCGGACTATGGCTACACCTTC	CSVGMGADYGYTF
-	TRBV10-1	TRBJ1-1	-	TGCGCCAGCCAAGGCGGAGGGAGCACTGAAGCTTTCTTT	CASQGGGSTEAFF
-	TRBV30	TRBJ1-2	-	TGTGCCTGTTCAGCTAGGAATGGCTACACCTTC	CACSARNGYTF
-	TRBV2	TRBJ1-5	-	TGTGCCAGCAGTGGGGGCCCTTTGTATGCCCAGCATTTT	CASSGGPLYAQHF
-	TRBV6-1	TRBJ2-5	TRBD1	TGTGCCAGCAGTGAAAACAGGGGGCACCAAGAGACCCAGTACTTC	CASSENRGHQETQYF
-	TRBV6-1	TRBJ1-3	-	TGTGCCAGCAGTGAAAGGGAGCACACCATATATTTT	CASSEREHTIYF
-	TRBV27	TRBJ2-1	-	TGTGCCAGCAACACGAGAAAGATAGGGGGTGGTGAGCAGTTCTTC	CASNTRKIGGGEQFF
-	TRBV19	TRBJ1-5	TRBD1	TGTGCCAGTAGTGTCACGACAGGGCCGCATCAGCCCCAGCATTTT	CASSVTTGPHQPQHF
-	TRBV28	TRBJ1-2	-	TGTGCCAGCAGTTTATATCAGGGCAGGGAGGATGGCTACACCTTC	CASSLYQGREDGYTF
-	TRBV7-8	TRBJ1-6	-	TGTGCCAGCAGCTGGGGGGGGCAGAACGACAATTCACCCCTCCACTTT	CASSWGGQNDNSPLHF
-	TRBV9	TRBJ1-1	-	TGTGCCAGCAGCGTAGAAGGGGAGGACACTGAAGCTTTCTTT	CASSVEGEDTEAFF
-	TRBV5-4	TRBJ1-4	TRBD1	TGTGCCAGCAGCCCTACCCCGGGACAGGGGACTGAAAAACTGTTTTTT	CASSPTPGQGTEKLFF
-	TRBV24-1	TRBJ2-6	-	TGTGCCACCAGTGATCCCCATTCGGACGTCCTGACTTTC	CATSDPHSDVLTF
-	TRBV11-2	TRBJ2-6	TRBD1	TGTGCCAGCAGCTTGGACAGGATCTCTGGGGCCAACGTCCTGACTTTC	CASSLDRISGANVLTF
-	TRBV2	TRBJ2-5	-	TGTGCCAGCAGTGAAGAGGGGGACGGAGAGACCCAGTACTTC	CASSEEGDGETQYF
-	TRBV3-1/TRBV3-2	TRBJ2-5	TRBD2	TGTGCCAGCAGCCAACCGGCTAGCGGGTCCCAAGACCAGTACTTC	CASSQPASGSQDQYF
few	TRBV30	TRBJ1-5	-	TGTGCCTGGAGTGGGCAGGGCAGTCAGCCCCAGCATTTT	CAWSGQGSQPQHF
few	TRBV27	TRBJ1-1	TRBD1	TGTGCCAGCAGGCTCGGACAGGGTAGAACTGAAGCTTTCTTT	CASRLGQGRTEAFF
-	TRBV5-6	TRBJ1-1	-	TGTGCCAGCAGCTTGTACGGGGGATACACTGAAGCTTTCTTT	CASSLYGGYTEAFF
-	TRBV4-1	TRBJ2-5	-	TGCGCCAGCAGCCTCGGAGGGGAGTCCGGGACCCAGTACTTC	CASSLGGESGTQYF
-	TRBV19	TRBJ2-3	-	TGTGCCAGTAGGTCACTGCCCGGGGGCACAGATACGCAGTATTTT	CASRSLPGGTDTQYF
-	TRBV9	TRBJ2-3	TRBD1	TGTGCCAGCACTCCCACCCAGGGGGCGAGGACAGATACGCAGTATTTT	CASTPTQGARTDTQYF
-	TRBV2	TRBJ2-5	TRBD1	TGTGCCACCCGACAGGGGGCGATGGAGACCCAGTACTTC	CATRQGAMETQYF
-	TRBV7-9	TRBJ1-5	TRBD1	TGTGCCAGCAGCTTGGGACAGGGGGCCAATCAGCCCCAGCATTTT	CASSLGQGANQPQHF
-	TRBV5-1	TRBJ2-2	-	TGCGCCAGCAGCTCGGGACAACCGAACACCGGGGAGCTGTTTTTT	CASSSGQPNTGELFF
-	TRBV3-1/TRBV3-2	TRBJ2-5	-	TGTGCCAGCAGCACCCCAGGACGCGCTCAGGGAGAGACCCAGTACTTC	CASSTPGRAQGETQYF
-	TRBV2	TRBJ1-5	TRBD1	TGTGCCACCGGACAGGGGACGACCCAGCATTTT	CATGQGTTQHF
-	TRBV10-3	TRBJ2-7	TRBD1	TGTGCCATCAGTCTGGGACAGGGGATCGGCGAGCAGTACTTC	CAISLGQGIGEQYF
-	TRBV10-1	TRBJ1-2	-	TGCGCCAGCAGTGAGTCAGGGGGATATGGCTACACCTTC	CASSESGGYGYTF
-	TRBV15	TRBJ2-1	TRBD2	TGTGCCACCAGCCGGAGAATAGCGGGGGCTGTTGGGAATGAGCAGTTCTTC	CATSRRIAGAVGNEQFF
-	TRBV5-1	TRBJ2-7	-	TGCGCCAGCAGCTTGGAGGCGGGTCCTACCTACGAGCAGTACTTC	CASSLEAGPTYEQYF